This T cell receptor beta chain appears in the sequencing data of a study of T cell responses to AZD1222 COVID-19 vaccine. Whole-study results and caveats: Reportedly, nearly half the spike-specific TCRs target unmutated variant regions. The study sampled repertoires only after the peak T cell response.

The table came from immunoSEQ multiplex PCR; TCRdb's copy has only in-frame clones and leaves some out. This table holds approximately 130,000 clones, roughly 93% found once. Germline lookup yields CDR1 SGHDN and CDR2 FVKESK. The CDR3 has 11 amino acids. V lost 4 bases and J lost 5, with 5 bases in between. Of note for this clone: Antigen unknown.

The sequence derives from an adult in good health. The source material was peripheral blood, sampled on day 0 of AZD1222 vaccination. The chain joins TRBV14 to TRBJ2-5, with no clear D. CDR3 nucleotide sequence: TGTGCCAGCAGCCCTGGGGAGACCCAGTACTTC. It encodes CASSPGETQYF.